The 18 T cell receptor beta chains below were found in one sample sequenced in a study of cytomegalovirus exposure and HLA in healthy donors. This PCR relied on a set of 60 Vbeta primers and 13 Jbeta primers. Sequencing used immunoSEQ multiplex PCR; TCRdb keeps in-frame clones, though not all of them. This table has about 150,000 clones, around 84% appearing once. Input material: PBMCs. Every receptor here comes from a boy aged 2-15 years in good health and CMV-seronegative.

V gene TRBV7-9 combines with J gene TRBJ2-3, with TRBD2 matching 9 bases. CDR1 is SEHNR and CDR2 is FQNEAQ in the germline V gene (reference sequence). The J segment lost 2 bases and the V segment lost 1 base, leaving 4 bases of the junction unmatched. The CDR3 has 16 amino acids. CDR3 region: CASSLDPSGDTDTQYF. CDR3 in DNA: TGTGCCAGCAGCTTAGATCCTAGCGGGGACACAGATACGCAGTATTTT.

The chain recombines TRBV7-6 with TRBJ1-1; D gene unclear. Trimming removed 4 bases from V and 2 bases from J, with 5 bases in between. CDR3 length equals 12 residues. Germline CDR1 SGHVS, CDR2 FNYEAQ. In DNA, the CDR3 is TGTGCCAGCAGCTCCCCTAACACTGAAGCTTTCTTT. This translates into CASSSPNTEAFF.

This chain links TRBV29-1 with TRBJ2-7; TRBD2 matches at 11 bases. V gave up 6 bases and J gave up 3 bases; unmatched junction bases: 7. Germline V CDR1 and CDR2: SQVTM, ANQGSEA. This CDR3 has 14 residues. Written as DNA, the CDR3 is TGCAGCGTAGATGGGACTAGCGGAAACTACGAGCAGTACTTC. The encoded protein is CSVDGTSGNYEQYF.

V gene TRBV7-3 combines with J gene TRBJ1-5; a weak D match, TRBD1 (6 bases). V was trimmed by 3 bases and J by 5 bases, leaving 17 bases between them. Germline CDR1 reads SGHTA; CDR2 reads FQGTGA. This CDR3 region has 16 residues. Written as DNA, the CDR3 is TGTGCCAGCAGCTTTAGATCGGACAGTGTCTATCAGCCCCAGCATTTT. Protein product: CASSFRSDSVYQPQHF.

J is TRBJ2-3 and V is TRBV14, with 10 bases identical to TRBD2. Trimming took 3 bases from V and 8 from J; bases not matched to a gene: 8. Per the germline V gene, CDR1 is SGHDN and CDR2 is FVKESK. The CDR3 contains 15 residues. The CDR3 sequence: CASSHPLAGAGTQYF. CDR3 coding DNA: TGTGCCAGCAGCCACCCGCTAGCGGGGGCGGGTACGCAGTATTTT. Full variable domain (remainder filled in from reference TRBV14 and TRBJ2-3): EAGVTQFPSHSVIEKGQTVTLRCDPISGHDNLYWYRRVMGKEIKFLLHFVKESKQDESGMPNNRFLAERTGGTYSTLKVQPAELEDSGVYFCASSHPLAGAGTQYFGPGTRLTVL.

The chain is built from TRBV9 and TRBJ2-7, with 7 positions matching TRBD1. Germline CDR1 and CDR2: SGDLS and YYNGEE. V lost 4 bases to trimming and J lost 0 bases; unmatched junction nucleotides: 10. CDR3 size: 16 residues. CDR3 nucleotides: TGTGCCAGCAGCATAACTCCGGGACAGAGCTCCTACGAGCAGTACTTC. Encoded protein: CASSITPGQSSYEQYF.

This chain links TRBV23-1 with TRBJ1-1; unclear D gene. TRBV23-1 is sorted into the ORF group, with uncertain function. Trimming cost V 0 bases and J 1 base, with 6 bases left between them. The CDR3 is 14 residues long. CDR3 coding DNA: TGCGCCAGCAGTCAATCTGGCAGGAACACTGAAGCTTTCTTT. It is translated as CASSQSGRNTEAFF.

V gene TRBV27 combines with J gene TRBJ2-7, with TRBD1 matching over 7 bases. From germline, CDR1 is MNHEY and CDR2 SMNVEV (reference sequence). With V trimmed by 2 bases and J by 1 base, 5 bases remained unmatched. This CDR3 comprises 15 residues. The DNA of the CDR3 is TGTGCCAGCAGTTTACAGGGGGTGAGGTCCTACGAGCAGTACTTC. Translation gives CASSLQGVRSYEQYF.

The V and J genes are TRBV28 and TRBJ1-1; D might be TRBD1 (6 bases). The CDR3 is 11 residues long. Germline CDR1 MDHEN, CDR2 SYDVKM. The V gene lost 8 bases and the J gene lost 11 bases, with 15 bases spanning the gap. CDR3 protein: CASATGLGAFF. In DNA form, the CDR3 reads TGTGCCAGCGCCACAGGGCTCGGGGCTTTCTTT.

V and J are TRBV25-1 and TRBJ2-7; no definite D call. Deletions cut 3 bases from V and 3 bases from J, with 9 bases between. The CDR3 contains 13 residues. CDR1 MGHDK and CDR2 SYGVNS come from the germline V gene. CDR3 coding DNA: TGTGCCAGCAGTGATGGCAGTCGCTACGAGCAGTACTTC. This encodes CASSDGSRYEQYF.

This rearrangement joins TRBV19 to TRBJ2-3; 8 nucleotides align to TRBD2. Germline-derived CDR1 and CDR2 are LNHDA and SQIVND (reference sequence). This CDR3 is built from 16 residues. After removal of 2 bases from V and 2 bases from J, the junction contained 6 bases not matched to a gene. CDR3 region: CASSILSGGLTDTQYF. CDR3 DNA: TGTGCCAGTAGTATATTAAGCGGGGGTCTCACAGATACGCAGTATTTT. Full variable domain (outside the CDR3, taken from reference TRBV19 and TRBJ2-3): DGGITQSPKYLFRKEGQNVTLSCEQNLNHDAMYWYRQDPGQGLRLIYYSQIVNDFQKGDIAEGYSVSREKKESFPLTVTSAQKNPTAFYLCASSILSGGLTDTQYFGPGTRLTVL.

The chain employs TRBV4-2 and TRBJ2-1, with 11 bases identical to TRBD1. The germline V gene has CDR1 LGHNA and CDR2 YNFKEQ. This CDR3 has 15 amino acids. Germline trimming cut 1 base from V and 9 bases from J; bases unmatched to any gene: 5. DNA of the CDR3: TGTGCCAGCAGCCAAGCAGGACAGGGGGCGGGTGAGCAGTTCTTC. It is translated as CASSQAGQGAGEQFF.

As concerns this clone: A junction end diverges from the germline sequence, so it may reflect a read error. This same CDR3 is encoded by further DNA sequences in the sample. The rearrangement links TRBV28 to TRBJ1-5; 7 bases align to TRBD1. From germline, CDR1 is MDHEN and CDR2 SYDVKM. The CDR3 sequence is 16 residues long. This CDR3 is CASSSLRQGSNQPQHF. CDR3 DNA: TGTGCCAGCAGTTCGCTTCGACAGGGTAGCAACCAGCCCCAGCATTTT.

CDR3 region: CASSAVRDFSRQYF. CDR3 DNA: TGTGCCAGCAGCGCCGTCCGGGACTTTTCGCGGCAGTACTTC. The chain uses TRBV9 and TRBJ2-7; a weak D match, TRBD2 (6 bases). This CDR3 is built from 14 residues. The V and J ends lost 3 bases and 9 bases respectively, with 19 bases between them. Germline V gives CDR1 SGDLS, CDR2 YYNGEE.

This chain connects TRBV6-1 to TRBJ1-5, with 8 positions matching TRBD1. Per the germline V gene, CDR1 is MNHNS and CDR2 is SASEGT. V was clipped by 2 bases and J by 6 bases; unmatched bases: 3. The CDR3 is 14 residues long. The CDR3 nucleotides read TGTGCCAGCAGTGAAACAGGGGGAAGTCAGCCCCAGCATTTT. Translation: CASSETGGSQPQHF.

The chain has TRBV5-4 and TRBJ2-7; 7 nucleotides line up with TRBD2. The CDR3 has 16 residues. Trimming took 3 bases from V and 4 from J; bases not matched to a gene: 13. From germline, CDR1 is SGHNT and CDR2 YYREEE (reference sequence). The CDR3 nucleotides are TGTGCCAGCAGCTCCGGGGAGGGAGGGCCGCCGTACGAGCAGTACTTC. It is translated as CASSSGEGGPPYEQYF.

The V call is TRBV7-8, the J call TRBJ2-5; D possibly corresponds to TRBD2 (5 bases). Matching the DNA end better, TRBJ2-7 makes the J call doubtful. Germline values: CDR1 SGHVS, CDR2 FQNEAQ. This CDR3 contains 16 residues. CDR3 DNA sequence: TGTGCCAGCAGCTTAACCCCCGGGGTGCTAGACTACGAGCAGTACTTC. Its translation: CASSLTPGVLDYEQYF.

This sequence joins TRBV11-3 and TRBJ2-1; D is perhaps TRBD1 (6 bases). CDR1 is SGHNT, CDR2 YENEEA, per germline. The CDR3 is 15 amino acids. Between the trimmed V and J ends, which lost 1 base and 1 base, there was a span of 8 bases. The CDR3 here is CASSLGTVSYNEQFF. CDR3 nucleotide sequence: TGTGCCAGCAGCTTAGGGACAGTTTCCTACAATGAGCAGTTCTTC.